Presented here are 23 T cell receptor beta chains from one specimen sequenced in a study of cytomegalovirus exposure and HLA in healthy donors. Sequencing used immunoSEQ multiplex PCR; TCRdb keeps in-frame clones, though not all of them. Here the sample spans some 100,000 clones, approximately 86% being singletons. Sequencing input: PBMCs. Receptors originate from a man younger than 35 in good health and CMV-seropositive.

The chain couples TRBV5-6 to TRBJ2-1, with D unresolved. The CDR3 spans 12 residues. CDR1 and CDR2 (germline): SGHDT, YYEEEE. Trimming removed 0 bases at V and 8 bases at J, with 6 bases between. CDR3 amino acids: CASSLGKYEQFF. The CDR3 nucleotides are TGTGCCAGCAGCTTGGGTAAATATGAGCAGTTCTTC.

The genes are TRBV6-5 and TRBJ1-3, with 8 positions matching TRBD1. CDR1 is MNHEY and CDR2 is SVGAGI in the germline V gene. CDR3 length equals 14 residues. V dropped 6 bases and J dropped 4; count of bases not matched to a gene: 5. The DNA of the CDR3 is TGTGCCAGCAGCCTCGACAGGGGCGGAAACACCATATATTTT. Protein: CASSLDRGGNTIYF.

The V call is TRBV6-1, the J call TRBJ2-7; D not resolved. CDR1 MNHNS and CDR2 SASEGT come from the germline V gene. The V end was cut by 0 bases, the J end by 4 bases, with 16 bases between. The CDR3 loop spans 16 amino acids. The CDR3 sequence: CASSEAAAQLAYEQYF. The CDR3 nucleotides read TGTGCCAGCAGTGAAGCGGCGGCGCAGTTGGCGTACGAGCAGTACTTC.

This clone has a count of ten or more. The V call is TRBV27, the J call TRBJ1-1; D possibly corresponds to TRBD1 (6 bases). CDR3 length: 15 residues. Looked up from germline, CDR1 is MNHEY and CDR2 is SMNVEV (reference sequence). The germline V and J ends were trimmed by 0 bases and 5 bases, with 13 bases remaining between them. CDR3 DNA: TGTGCCAGCAGTTTATCTTCGTCAGGGGTAACTGAAGCTTTCTTT. Its protein product is CASSLSSSGVTEAFF.

The rearrangement joins TRBV4-2 to TRBJ2-2, with 7 bases matching TRBD2. Germline CDR1 reads LGHNA; CDR2 reads YNFKEQ. The trim removed 0 bases at V and 6 bases at J, leaving 7 bases unmatched. The CDR3 covers 16 residues. CDR3 sequence: CASSQDLGRGAGELFF. CDR3 DNA sequence: TGTGCCAGCAGCCAAGATCTCGGTCGGGGGGCCGGGGAGCTGTTTTTT.

V and J are TRBV13 and TRBJ2-7; D unclear. Germline V gives CDR1 PRHDT, CDR2 FYEKMQ (reference sequence). This CDR3 is 15 amino acids long. V lost 5 bases and J lost 0, with 14 bases in between. The chain's CDR3 is CASSLSPGSSYEQYF. The CDR3 DNA is TGTGCCAGCAGCCTCAGTCCCGGGTCCTCCTACGAGCAGTACTTC.

The rearrangement links TRBV28 to TRBJ2-2; weak D call: TRBD2 (6 bases). This CDR3 is 16 amino acids long. Trimming cost V 6 bases and J 5 bases, with 19 bases left between them. Looked up from germline, CDR1 is MDHEN and CDR2 is SYDVKM. The CDR3 nucleotides read TGTGCCAGCAGCTGGCGCGGGACGGTTAAGACCGGGGAGCTGTTTTTT. Translated: CASSWRGTVKTGELFF.

CDR3 in DNA: TGTGCCACCAGTCGGACCGGGACAGGGGCAACCTTAACGGGCTACACCTTC. Its translation is CATSRTGTGATLTGYTF. The chain joins TRBV15 to TRBJ1-2; 10 bases line up with TRBD1. In germline, CDR1 is LNHNV, CDR2 YYDKDF (reference sequence). The CDR3 is 17 residues long. Unmatched junction bases numbered 18, after V lost 6 bases and J lost 8 bases.

The chain uses TRBV19 and TRBJ1-5, with a possible D match to TRBD1 (6 bases). V was pared by 6 bases and J by 4 bases, with 22 bases between. CDR3 length: 17 amino acids. Per germline, CDR1 LNHDA and CDR2 SQIVND (reference sequence). CDR3 loop: CASRLSPGGRRNQPQHF. DNA for the CDR3: TGTGCCAGTAGATTATCTCCGGGGGGCCGAAGGAATCAGCCCCAGCATTTT.

This chain connects TRBV10-3 to TRBJ2-1; weak D call: TRBD1 (5 bases). The CDR3 spans 13 residues. Per the germline V gene, CDR1 is ENHRY and CDR2 is SYGVKD. V was trimmed by 0 bases and J by 10 bases, leaving 10 bases between them. The chain's CDR3 is CAISESRAGEQFF. The CDR3 DNA reads as TGTGCCATCAGTGAGTCAAGGGCAGGGGAGCAGTTCTTC.

V gene TRBV4-2 combines with J gene TRBJ2-6, with D unclear. Trimming took 3 bases from V and 0 from J, leaving 6 bases between them. The CDR3 totals 15 residues. Germline lookup yields CDR1 LGHNA and CDR2 YNFKEQ. CDR3 bases: TGTGCCAGCAGCCATACAGACTCTGGGGCCAACGTCCTGACTTTC. As protein: CASSHTDSGANVLTF.

The chain couples TRBV2 to TRBJ1-1, with 7 bases matching TRBD1. Looked up from germline, CDR1 is SNHLY and CDR2 is FYNNEI. This CDR3 contains 11 residues. The V segment lost 11 bases and the J segment 7 bases; nucleotides outside the gene matches: 7. This chain's CDR3 is CAFIGGSEAFF. The CDR3 DNA follows: TGTGCCTTTATAGGGGGCAGTGAAGCTTTCTTT.

This chain joins TRBV18 and TRBJ2-5; the D gene is possibly TRBD2 (6 bases). V lost 5 bases and J 2 bases, leaving 15 bases between the germline ends. The CDR3 loop spans 15 amino acids. CDR1 and CDR2 (germline): KGHSH, LQKENI. The CDR3 DNA is TGTGCCAGCTCAAGAAACGGGGGTTCTCAAGAGACCCAGTACTTC. Translating it yields CASSRNGGSQETQYF.

The V call is TRBV5-1, the J call TRBJ2-1; 11 bases fit TRBD2. The CDR3 runs to 16 residues. Germline V lookup: CDR1 SGHRS, CDR2 YFSETQ. The J segment lost 9 bases and the V segment lost 0 bases, leaving 8 bases of the junction unmatched. CDR3 nucleotide sequence: TGCGCCAGCAGCTTGGAACCTAGCGGGGGGACCTCTGAGCAGTTCTTC. This encodes CASSLEPSGGTSEQFF. Based on the CDR3 plus reference TRBV5-1 and TRBJ2-1, the full variable domain is KAGVTQTPRYLIKTRGQQVTLSCSPISGHRSVSWYQQTPGQGLQFLFEYFSETQRNKGNFPGRFSGRQFSNSRSEMNVSTLELGDSALYLCASSLEPSGGTSEQFFGPGTRLTVL.

The J gene is TRBJ2-3, the V gene TRBV30; 11 positions match TRBD1. Trimming at V came to 1 base and at J to 3 bases, leaving 9 bases not matched to a gene. This CDR3 has 17 residues. CDR1 is GTSNPN and CDR2 is SVGIG in the germline V gene (reference sequence). The CDR3 region has the DNA TGTGCCTGGAGTGCCGACCGAGGACAGGGGGCGACAGATACGCAGTATTTT. Amino acids: CAWSADRGQGATDTQYF.

The CDR3 nucleotides are TGTGCCAGCAGCCCCGGGGGGTACAGCCCCGAGCAGTTCTTC. Protein sequence: CASSPGGYSPEQFF. This chain joins TRBV9 and TRBJ2-1; 7 bases line up with TRBD2. After removal of 4 bases from V and 10 bases from J, the junction contained 11 bases not matched to a gene. Germline CDR1 is SGDLS and CDR2 is YYNGEE. The CDR3 runs to 14 residues.

The V and J genes are TRBV11-2 and TRBJ1-2, with D possibly TRBD1 on 6 matching bases. V was shortened by 5 bases and J by 5 bases, with 12 bases between the two germline ends. This CDR3 contains 13 residues. In germline, CDR1 is SGHAT, CDR2 FQNNGV. In DNA, the CDR3 is TGTGCCAGCAGCCAGGACAGCCTGTATGGCTACACCTTC. Its translation: CASSQDSLYGYTF.

The rearrangement uses TRBV2 and TRBJ2-7; 7 bases match TRBD2. This CDR3 is 12 amino acids long. After removal of 4 bases from V and 6 bases from J, the junction contained 3 bases not matched to a gene. Germline lookup yields CDR1 SNHLY and CDR2 FYNNEI. CDR3 protein: CASSGGLREQYF. The CDR3 DNA reads as TGTGCCAGCAGTGGGGGACTACGCGAGCAGTACTTC.

The chain combines TRBV7-9 with TRBJ1-2; D is uncertain. CDR1 SEHNR and CDR2 FQNEAQ come from the germline V gene (reference sequence). The CDR3 covers 16 residues. The V end lost 4 bases, the J end lost 5 bases, and 20 bases lay between the germline ends. The CDR3 loop reads CASSYIQSDSRYGYTF. The CDR3, as DNA: TGTGCCAGCAGCTATATCCAAAGCGACTCGCGGTATGGCTACACCTTC.

V usage is TRBV6-4 and J usage is TRBJ1-1; D is unclear. This CDR3 is 13 amino acids long. V lost 6 bases and J 1 base, leaving 9 bases between the germline ends. Germline V gives CDR1 MRHNA, CDR2 SNTAGT. The CDR3 DNA reads TGTGCCAGCAGAAAATCAAAGAACACTGAAGCTTTCTTT. Translating it yields CASRKSKNTEAFF.

In its sample, this clone was seen a few times. This rearrangement joins TRBV4-2 to TRBJ2-5; maybe TRBD1 (6 bases). The CDR3 is 14 residues long. The ends were cut back, 2 bases at V and 5 bases at J, with 12 bases in the middle. The germline gives CDR1 LGHNA, CDR2 YNFKEQ. CDR3 region: CASSQSLDRETQYF. CDR3 sequence (DNA): TGTGCCAGCAGCCAATCTTTAGACAGGGAGACCCAGTACTTC.

This clone was seen only once. The CDR3 DNA reads TGTGCCAGCAGTTCCCGACAGGGTAATCAGCCCCAGCATTTT. It translates to CASSSRQGNQPQHF. The rearrangement links TRBV28 to TRBJ1-5; 7 bases align to TRBD1. The germline V gene encodes CDR1 MDHEN and CDR2 SYDVKM. The ends lost 4 bases at V and 4 bases at J; junction bases unmatched: 4. The CDR3 runs to 14 residues.

The chain uses TRBV29-1 and TRBJ2-7; 9 nucleotides match TRBD1. Per the germline V gene, CDR1 is SQVTM and CDR2 is ANQGSEA. With 7 bases clipped from V and 0 bases from J, the junction kept 10 bases outside the gene matches. The CDR3 contains 15 residues. The CDR3 loop reads CSGIGTGTNSYEQYF. CDR3 sequence (DNA): TGCAGCGGTATAGGGACAGGGACGAACTCCTACGAGCAGTACTTC.